This T cell receptor beta chain is from a study of neurological immune-mediated disorders. The germline gives CDR1 SQVTM, CDR2 ANQGSEA. This CDR3 has 13 amino acids. V lost 0 bases and J 5 bases, leaving 8 bases between the germline ends. One entry per CDR3 protein results from TCRdb running MiXCR on the 5' RACE reads. The data hold approximately 30,000 distinct CDR3 sequences, with about 6.2% observed a single time. This clonotype was found many times. The specimen sequenced was PBMCs. The sequence was obtained from a woman aged 45-65 years in good health. This chain links TRBV29-1 with TRBJ2-1; D is undetermined. DNA of the CDR3: TGCAGCGTTGAAGATGATCCTCACAATGAGCAGTTCTTC. The encoded protein is CSVEDDPHNEQFF.